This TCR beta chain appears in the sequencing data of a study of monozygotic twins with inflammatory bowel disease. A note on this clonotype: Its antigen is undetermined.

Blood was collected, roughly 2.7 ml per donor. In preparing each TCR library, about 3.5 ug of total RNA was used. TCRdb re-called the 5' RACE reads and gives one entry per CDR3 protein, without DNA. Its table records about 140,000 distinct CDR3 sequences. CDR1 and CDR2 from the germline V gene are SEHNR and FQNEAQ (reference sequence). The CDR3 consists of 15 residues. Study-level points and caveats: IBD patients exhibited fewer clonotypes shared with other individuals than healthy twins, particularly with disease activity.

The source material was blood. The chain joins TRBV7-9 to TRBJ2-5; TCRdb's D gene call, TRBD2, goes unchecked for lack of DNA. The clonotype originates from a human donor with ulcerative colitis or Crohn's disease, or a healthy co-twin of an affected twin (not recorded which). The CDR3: CASSLFSRPGETQYF.